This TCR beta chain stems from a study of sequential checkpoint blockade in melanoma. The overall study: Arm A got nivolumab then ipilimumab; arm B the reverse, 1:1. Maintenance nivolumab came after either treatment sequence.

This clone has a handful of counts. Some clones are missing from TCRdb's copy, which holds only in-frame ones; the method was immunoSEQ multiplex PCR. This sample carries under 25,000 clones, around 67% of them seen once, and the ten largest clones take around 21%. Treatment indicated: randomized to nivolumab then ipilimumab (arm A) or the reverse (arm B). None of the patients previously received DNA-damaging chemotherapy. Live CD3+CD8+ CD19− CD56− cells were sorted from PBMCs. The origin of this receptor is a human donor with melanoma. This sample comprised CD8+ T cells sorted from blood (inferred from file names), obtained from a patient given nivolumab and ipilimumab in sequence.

The CDR3 loop reads CASSDSSLSGANVLTF. The CDR3 DNA follows: TGTGCCAGCAGTGACAGCTCGCTCTCTGGGGCCAACGTCCTGACTTTC. This chain connects TRBV6-4 to TRBJ2-6; D call uncertain. Germline V CDR1 and CDR2: MRHNA, SNTAGT. The CDR3 spans 16 residues. V gave up 2 bases and J gave up 0 bases, with 8 bases separating them.